This paragraph covers one T cell receptor beta chain sequence. The data originate from a study of blood T cell repertoires in COVID-19. For the study at large: COVID-19 samples collected from the United States, Italy and Spain covered acute and convalescent phases.

Profiling relied on immunoSEQ multiplex PCR, and the TCRdb table lists in-frame clones only, not all of them. The table shows some 50,000 clones, with 75% to 80% occurring only once. The CDR3 sequence is 13 residues long. Trimming stripped 5 bases from V and 4 bases from J, with 10 bases between. The sequenced sample was peripheral blood. The source of this sequence is a human donor with active or convalescent COVID-19. The donor label of this sample is uncertain. This chain joins TRBV12-3 or TRBV12-4 and TRBJ2-3, with TRBD1 as a possible D gene (6 bases). The CDR3 DNA follows: TGTGCCAGCAGTCGGACAGTGGCAGATACGCAGTATTTT. It translates to CASSRTVADTQYF.